This section outlines one T cell receptor beta chain sequence together with its context. The data derive from a study of patients and donors after allogeneic stem cell transplantation. One entry per CDR3 protein results from TCRdb running MiXCR on the RT-PCR reads. The table lists about 70,000 distinct CDR3 sequences, about a quarter of them singletons. The CDR3 is 15 residues long. V dropped 1 base and J dropped 1 base, with 9 bases sitting between them. CDR1 SGHRS and CDR2 YFSETQ come from the germline V gene. V and J are TRBV5-1 and TRBJ2-1; D not certain. The material sequenced was blood, either unsorted or a sorted T cell fraction (not recorded which). This receptor was taken from a human donor who was either an allogeneic HSCT recipient or a stem cell or donor lymphocyte infusion donor (not recorded which). It is not recorded whose cells these are; they may come from a transplant donor. DNA of the CDR3: TGCGCCAGCAGCTTGCAGCAAGGGTCCTACAATGAGCAGTTCTTC. Its translation: CASSLQQGSYNEQFF.